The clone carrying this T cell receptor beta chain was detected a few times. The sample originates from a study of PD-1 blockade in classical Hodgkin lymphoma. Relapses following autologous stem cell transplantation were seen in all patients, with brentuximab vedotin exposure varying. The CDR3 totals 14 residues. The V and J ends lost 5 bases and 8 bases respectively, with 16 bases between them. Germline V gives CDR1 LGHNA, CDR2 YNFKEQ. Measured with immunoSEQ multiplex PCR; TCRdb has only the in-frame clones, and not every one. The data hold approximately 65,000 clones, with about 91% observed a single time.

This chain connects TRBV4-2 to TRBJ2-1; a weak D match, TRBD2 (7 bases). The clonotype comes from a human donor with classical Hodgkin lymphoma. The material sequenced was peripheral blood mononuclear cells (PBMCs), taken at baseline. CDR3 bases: TGTGCCAGCAGCTCCATCGGGGGGCAGGATGAGCAGTTCTTC. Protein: CASSSIGGQDEQFF.